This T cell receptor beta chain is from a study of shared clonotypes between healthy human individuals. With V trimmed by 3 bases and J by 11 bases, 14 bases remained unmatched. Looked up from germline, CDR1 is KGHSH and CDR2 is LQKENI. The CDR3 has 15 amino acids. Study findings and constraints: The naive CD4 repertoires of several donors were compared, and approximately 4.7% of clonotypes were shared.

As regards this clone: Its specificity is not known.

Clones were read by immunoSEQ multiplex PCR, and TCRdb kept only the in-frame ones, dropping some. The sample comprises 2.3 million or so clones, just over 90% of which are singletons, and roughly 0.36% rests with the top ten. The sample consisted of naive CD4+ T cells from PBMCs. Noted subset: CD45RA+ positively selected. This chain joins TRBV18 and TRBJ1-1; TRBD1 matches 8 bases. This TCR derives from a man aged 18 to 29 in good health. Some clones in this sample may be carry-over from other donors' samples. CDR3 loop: CASSPLTGALREAFF. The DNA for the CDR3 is TGTGCCAGCTCACCCTTGACAGGGGCTCTCCGAGAGGCTTTCTTT. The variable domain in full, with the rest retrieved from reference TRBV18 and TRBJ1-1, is NAGVMQNPRHLVRRRGQEARLRCSPMKGHSHVYWYRQLPEEGLKFMVYLQKENIIDESGMPKERFSAEFPKEGPSILRIQQVVRGDSAAYFCASSPLTGALREAFFGQGTRLTVV.